This TCR beta chain appears in the sequencing data of a study of response to subunit inactivated influenza vaccine (dated by TCRdb to 2016 to 2018). General notes on the study: Deep quantitative profiling of the T cell receptor repertoire was used in the study to follow responses to a trivalent subunit inactivated influenza vaccine. The paper's findings and limits, for the study overall: The authors proposed that each seasonal influenza vaccination may bring in only a limited number of new T cells.

The germline V gene encodes CDR1 LNHDA and CDR2 SQIVND (reference sequence). The CDR3 goes from the cysteine to the phenylalanine over 14 residues. Just CDR3 DNA is preserved here, 42 bases in frame from base 1. V sheds 5 bases and J sheds 7 bases, leaving 15 bases between their ends. The receptor library was made with RT-PCR. For sequencing, an Illumina HiSeq 2500 was employed. TCRdb reworked the public reads: Q25 trimming with fastp, MiXCR clone assembly, productive beta chains retained. Every CDR3 protein is listed once, alongside the most common genes and DNA of its rows. This sample comprises about 520,000 distinct CDR3 sequences, 6% to 9% of them detected only once. The ten largest clones capture 10% to 15% of the sample. This clonotype was counted a few times. Its recognized antigen is unknown. No base quality values were provided; no much bigger clone lies one nucleotide off.

Recombination connected TRBV19 to TRBJ2-1; a tentative D call is TRBD2 (6 bases match). The source is a man between 50 and 69 years old who received an inactivated influenza vaccine. Donor details come from another sample of the same person, matched by shared clones. The sequencing here drew on PBMCs from blood, taken around 2 years after vaccination. For the CDR3, the sequence is CASSSGGTQNEQFF. The DNA sequence reads TGTGCCAGTAGTTCTGGCGGGACTCAGAATGAGCAGTTCTTC.